This is a list of T cell receptor beta chains from one sample in a study of control samples from healthy donors and cancer patients. The protocol was immunoSEQ multiplex PCR, while the TCRdb copy is restricted to in-frame clones and leaves out a portion. The repertoire consists of about 86,000 clones, with approximately 91% occurring once and the leading ten covering 8.5% to 10%. Sequencing input: PBMCs. The receptors were sampled from a woman aged 50 to 65 with colorectal cancer. Each CDR3 is given with its conserved first and last residue. D genes are given only for firm matches. A clone size is listed for some rows: how often the clone was seen (once, few, many), or a class if it is expanded.

len,j_gene,d_gene,v_gene,abundance,CDR3nt,CDR3aa
14,TRBJ1-5,NA,TRBV6-5,NA,TGTGCCAGCAGGAGGGATTATAGCAATCAGCCCCAGCATTTT,CASRRDYSNQPQHF
13,TRBJ1-2,NA,TRBV6-4,NA,TGTGCCAGCAGTGACAGGACTCGGGGGGGCTACACCTTC,CASSDRTRGGYTF
17,TRBJ2-3,TRBD2,TRBV7-9,NA,TGTGCCAGCAGCCGACTAGCGGGGGGCCTAATCACAGATACGCAGTATTTT,CASSRLAGGLITDTQYF
16,TRBJ2-1,TRBD2,TRBV5-8,NA,TGTGCCAGCAGCATAGGACTAGCGGGCTTCTACAATGAGCAGTTCTTC,CASSIGLAGFYNEQFF
15,TRBJ1-1,NA,TRBV19,NA,TGTGCCAGTAGTATAGTCCAGGGGAGGAAAACTGAAGCTTTCTTT,CASSIVQGRKTEAFF
13,TRBJ1-2,NA,TRBV19,NA,TGTGCCAGTAGTATCGGACCGTTCGGGAGCTACACCTTC,CASSIGPFGSYTF
13,TRBJ1-5,NA,TRBV7-2,few,TGTGCCAGCAGCTTCCAAGTCAATCAGCCCCAGCATTTT,CASSFQVNQPQHF
15,TRBJ1-6,NA,TRBV6-5,NA,TGTGCCAGCAGTTACTCGTTGAAGGGTAATTCACCCCTCCACTTT,CASSYSLKGNSPLHF
17,TRBJ2-1,TRBD2,TRBV7-6,NA,TGTGCCAGCAGCTTACTCTTAGCGGGGGGAGCCTACAATGAGCAGTTCTTC,CASSLLLAGGAYNEQFF
12,TRBJ2-3,NA,TRBV5-1,NA,TGCGCCAGCAGTTCTGCGGGAGATACGCAGTATTTT,CASSSAGDTQYF
15,TRBJ1-1,TRBD1,TRBV19,NA,TGTGCCAGTAGCCCCATCGACAGGGTTGACACTGAAGCTTTCTTT,CASSPIDRVDTEAFF
17,TRBJ2-2,NA,TRBV21-1,once,TGTGCCAGCAGCAAAGTCGGGGCCAAGGCAACACCCGGGGAGCTGTTTTTT,CASSKVGAKATPGELFF
15,TRBJ2-3,NA,TRBV6-5,NA,TGTGCCAGCAGTTACTCTTATACGGGCACAGATACGCAGTATTTT,CASSYSYTGTDTQYF
14,TRBJ1-3,NA,TRBV19,NA,TGTGCCAGTACCGGGGTCTTCTCTGGAAACACCATATATTTT,CASTGVFSGNTIYF
12,TRBJ1-4,NA,TRBV3-1/TRBV3-2,NA,TGTGCCAGCAGCCAAGCGGGGGAAAAACTGTTTTTT,CASSQAGEKLFF
16,TRBJ1-1,NA,TRBV18,NA,TGTGCCAGCTCACCACAATCCGTAGGGAATAATATTGAAGCTTTCTTT,CASSPQSVGNNIEAFF
15,TRBJ1-6,NA,TRBV11-1,NA,TGTGCCAGCAGCTTAGCCTGGGGGGTCAATTCACCCCTCCACTTT,CASSLAWGVNSPLHF
16,TRBJ2-3,TRBD2,TRBV6-2/TRBV6-3,NA,TGTGCCAGCAGCGCGGGACTAGCGGGGGGGCCAGATACGCAGTATTTT,CASSAGLAGGPDTQYF
14,TRBJ1-5,NA,TRBV24-1,NA,TGTGCCCCAGCCTTCGTAGGCGGCAATCAGCCCCAGCATTTT,CAPAFVGGNQPQHF
13,TRBJ2-5,TRBD2,TRBV10-2,NA,TGCGCCAGCAATTGGGGGGGGGAAGAGACCCAGTACTTC,CASNWGGEETQYF
13,TRBJ1-1,NA,TRBV29-1,NA,TGCAGCGTTACAAGGGGGTATAACACTGAAGCTTTCTTT,CSVTRGYNTEAFF
15,TRBJ2-1,TRBD1,TRBV6-5,NA,TGTGCCAGCAGTACCGACAGGGGGCTGTACAATGAGCAGTTCTTC,CASSTDRGLYNEQFF
15,TRBJ1-1,TRBD1,TRBV6-5,NA,TGTGCCAGCAGTTATAGACAGGGCCCGAACACTGAAGCTTTCTTT,CASSYRQGPNTEAFF
16,TRBJ1-2,NA,TRBV4-1,NA,TGCGCCAGCAGCCAAGATCGAGATGCCCCAATGGTCGGCTACACCTTC,CASSQDRDAPMVGYTF
18,TRBJ1-6,NA,TRBV7-4,NA,TGTGCCAGCAGCTTGGACAGAAACGGGGGTCCCTATAATTCACCCCTCCACTTT,CASSLDRNGGPYNSPLHF
13,TRBJ2-4,TRBD1,TRBV30,NA,TGTGCCTGGAGTGAAGACAGGGGAGCCATTCAGTACTTC,CAWSEDRGAIQYF
14,TRBJ2-4,NA,TRBV5-4,NA,TGTGCCAGCAGCTTGATGGGTGACAAAAACATTCAGTACTTC,CASSLMGDKNIQYF
17,TRBJ1-2,TRBD1,TRBV30,NA,TGTGCCAGAGACAGGGTCCAGGGACAGGGGTTTAACTATGGCTACACCTTC,CARDRVQGQGFNYGYTF
12,TRBJ1-5,NA,TRBV15,NA,TGTGCCACCAGCAGAGATAATCAGCCCCAGCATTTT,CATSRDNQPQHF
15,TRBJ2-3,NA,TRBV7-3,NA,NA,CASSFGPGGTDTQYF
17,TRBJ2-6,NA,TRBV19,NA,TGTGCCAGTACCTCCCCGGGACGTAACTCTGGGGCCAACGTCCTGACTTTC,CASTSPGRNSGANVLTF
12,TRBJ2-3,NA,TRBV3-1/TRBV3-2,NA,TGTGCCAGCAGTTCCCCCGGCCAGGCGCAGTATTTT,CASSSPGQAQYF
12,TRBJ2-5,NA,TRBV6-1,NA,TGTGCCAGCAGTGATCATCGGGAGACCCAGTACTTC,CASSDHRETQYF
15,TRBJ2-1,NA,TRBV28,NA,TGTGCCAGCAGTTTCTTGGGTGGTAGCGACAATGAGCAGTTCTTC,CASSFLGGSDNEQFF
15,TRBJ2-2,NA,TRBV27,NA,TGTGCCAGCAGTGCCAACAGGGAAGGCACCGGGGAGCTGTTTTTT,CASSANREGTGELFF
15,TRBJ2-3,NA,TRBV9,NA,TGTGCCAGCAGCGCATATCGGACCTTCACAGATACGCAGTATTTT,CASSAYRTFTDTQYF
13,TRBJ1-6,NA,TRBV3-1/TRBV3-2,NA,TGTGCCAGCAATTCCGGGACTGATTCACCCCTCCACTTT,CASNSGTDSPLHF
13,TRBJ2-5,NA,TRBV7-2,NA,TGTGCCAGCAGCTTAAGGTGGCAAGAGACCCAGTACTTC,CASSLRWQETQYF
13,TRBJ1-1,NA,TRBV10-3,NA,TGTGCCATCAGTGACAGGGCCGGGACTGAAGCTTTCTTT,CAISDRAGTEAFF
14,TRBJ2-1,TRBD1,TRBV30,NA,TGTGCCTGGGGAGTTGGACAGGGGCAGAATGAGCAGTTCTTC,CAWGVGQGQNEQFF